This T cell receptor (beta chain) was observed in a study of tumor-infiltrating lymphocytes in primary liver carcinoma (TCRdb year 2017). About the study as a whole: Hepatocellular carcinoma (four) or combined HCC and intrahepatic cholangiocarcinoma (one) was present in the five patients, who were three men and two women aged 30 to 69 years. To link TCRbeta repertoire diversity to the local molecular phenotype, the approximately 23 tumor region samples were profiled with Agilent mRNA microarrays. High reproducibility was observed for the technical replicate repertoires, with mean shared-clone rates approximately 0.92 and correlation coefficients above 0.95. The five patients had tumors staged T1-T3 N0M0, with maximum diameters ranging from roughly 4.2 to 11 cm. The study combined TCRbeta repertoire sequencing, expression microarrays and whole-exome sequencing across five regions of each liver tumor, with adjacent normal tissue and blood. Each sample produced about 3.65 to 7.13 million productive TCRbeta reads, and read depth showed no significant difference between tissue types. A total of some 35 specimens from 5 patients went through TCRbeta repertoire sequencing, namely 25 tumor regions, 5 adjacent noncancerous liver tissues and 5 peripheral blood samples. Study-level results and caveats: Consistent with antigen-driven expansion, pairs of tumor regions showed higher repertoire overlap (mean approximately 35%) than either tumor-adjacent pairs (around 17%) or tumor-blood pairs (roughly 15%). Because only the TCR beta chain was sequenced and unpaired alpha chains were not captured, true repertoire diversity is likely underestimated. Only five patients were included in the study, and the authors note that the findings should be validated in a larger study. Only about 7.5-24% of top clones were present in all five regions of a tumor, suggesting spatial heterogeneity of tumor-infiltrating T cells. The top 250 clones made up a significantly larger repertoire fraction in tumors than in blood (p = 0.039). Comparison of CD4+ and CD8+ T cell repertoires was precluded by the use of bulk unsorted samples.

Without any cell sorting, total RNA and DNA were extracted together from about 19-30 mg of bulk tissue using the AllPrep DNA/RNA mini kit. Four to six patients with histopathologically diagnosed primary liver carcinoma underwent surgical resection in China between late 2015 and March 2016. At the time of sampling, the patients were treatment-naive and had chronic HBV infection. Each tumor was sampled at five spatially separated regions: the tumor centre plus the superior, inferior, left-lateral and right-lateral poles. Histological examination found more than 75% viable tumor cells in every tumor sample. Pieces of fresh tumor and adjacent tissue were cut in half, with one half kept in RNAlater at -80 degrees C and the other half sent for histology. V trim: 6 bases; J trim: 9 bases; unmatched bases: 12. The CDR3, cysteine through phenylalanine, is 16 amino acids long. Just the 48-base CDR3 DNA is kept, in frame starting at base 1.

Remarks on this clonotype: Its cognate antigen has yet to be identified. Just one base apart from a much larger clone, this may be a read error.

A constant-region primer and ProtoScript II reverse transcriptase were used to reverse-transcribe TCRbeta-specific cDNA from around 540 ng total RNA. Three nested multiplex PCR rounds, following a slightly modified ARM-PCR procedure, were used to build the TCRbeta libraries. Multiplex TRBV1-TRBV30 forward primers and a Cbeta reverse primer were used in the first two PCR rounds, each of which was run for roughly 9 cycles. Sample barcodes and Illumina adapters were attached in a final 25-cycle PCR using Deep VentR polymerase. Before sequencing, amplicons between 200 and 500 bp were purified from gel using a QIAquick gel extraction kit. An Illumina HiSeq 2500 was used to sequence the TCRbeta amplicons with 250-bp paired-end reads. The paper's data handling went like this. Quality trimming of reads was performed with Trimmomatic v0.33, and paired reads were merged with FLASH v1.2.11 so that full CDR3 sequences could be recovered. MiGEC v1.2.1b assigned V, D and J germline segments to the rearranged TCRbeta sequences. Clonotype statistics and Shannon-Wiener diversity indices were computed with VDJtools v1.0.0. Except for diversity analysis, only each sample's 250 most abundant clonotypes were used in subsequent analyses to reduce sampling bias. Clones were called with MiXCR by TCRdb after fastp trimmed the public reads at Q25, and only in-frame beta chains were retained. For every CDR3 protein sequence, its rows merge into one entry that carries the most common genes and DNA. The authors' filters were not applied to this entry. The sample table shows approximately 110,000 distinct CDR3 sequences, and around two thirds are seen once. The top ten clonotypes cover roughly 8.8% of the sample.

The receptor comes from a woman aged 55 to 70 with primary liver carcinoma and hepatitis B virus infection. The receptor chain draws on TRBV12-3 or TRBV12-4 and TRBJ2-1, with 12 bases aligning to TRBD2. The specimen was liver tumor tissue from sampling region 1. The meaning of the sample's cell subset or site label: tumor region T1, superior pole. The CDR3 protein sequence reads: CASRMTSGSSGSEQFF. The sequenced DNA is TGTGCCAGCAGGATGACTAGCGGGAGTTCGGGCAGTGAGCAGTTCTTC.